These 13 T cell receptor beta chains were sequenced from one sample in a study of blood T cell repertoires in COVID-19. The data were produced by immunoSEQ multiplex PCR, yet TCRdb's version contains in-frame clones alone and is incomplete. The sample has about 98,000 clones; roughly 80% are singletons. Sample: peripheral blood. The receptors derive from a man between 65 and 79 years old with active or convalescent COVID-19.

CDR3 DNA sequence: TGTGCCAGCAGCTTGGGGGCAGGGGAGACCCAGTACTTC. The encoded protein is CASSLGAGETQYF. The V and J genes are TRBV5-4 and TRBJ2-5; D might be TRBD1 (5 bases). The germline V gene has CDR1 SGHNT and CDR2 YYREEE (reference sequence). Trimming stripped 0 bases from V and 5 bases from J, with 8 bases between. The CDR3 is 13 amino acids.

This clone was observed a few times. Within the sample, other DNA sequences also encode this same CDR3. This chain connects TRBV7-2 to TRBJ1-5; D gene unclear. The CDR3 covers 13 residues. V lost 1 base to trimming and J lost 5 bases, with 6 bases between them. The germline V gene has CDR1 SGHTA and CDR2 FQGNSA. The CDR3 here is CASSLDRDQPQHF. CDR3 in DNA: TGTGCCAGCAGCTTAGATCGGGATCAGCCCCAGCATTTT.

The J gene is TRBJ1-4, the V gene TRBV6-2 or TRBV6-3; 12 bases fit TRBD1. Trimming at V came to 4 bases and at J to 4 bases, leaving 7 bases not matched to a gene. Germline-derived CDR1 and CDR2 are MNHEY and SVGEGT. The CDR3 has 17 amino acids. CDR3 protein: CASSSGQGAMGNEKLFF. The CDR3 region has the DNA TGTGCCAGCAGTTCGGGACAGGGGGCGATGGGTAATGAAAAACTGTTTTTT.

V and J are TRBV3-1 (or the pseudogene TRBV3-2) and TRBJ1-5, with D possibly TRBD1 on 5 matching bases. Germline V gene lookup returns CDR1 LGHDT and CDR2 YNNKEL (reference sequence). V lost 0 bases, J lost 0 bases, and 18 bases lay in between. The CDR3 covers 19 residues. CDR3 DNA sequence: TGTGCCAGCAGCCAAGATGGGGTCGGGCAGGGTTTTAGCAATCAGCCCCAGCATTTT. As protein: CASSQDGVGQGFSNQPQHF.

The CDR3 sequence: CATGRRLASNQPQHF. In DNA, the CDR3 is TGTGCCACCGGCCGAAGGTTAGCGAGCAATCAGCCCCAGCATTTT. The chain carries TRBV24-1 and TRBJ1-5; D remains unclear. Germline assignment: CDR1 KGHDR and CDR2 SFDVKD. This CDR3 has 15 residues. The ends were cut back, 9 bases at V and 1 base at J, with 15 bases in the middle.

Note on this clone: Mismatch with germline at one junction end may stem from a read error. V and J are TRBV7-7 and TRBJ2-3; D not resolved. CDR1 and CDR2 (germline): SSHAT, FNYEAQ (reference sequence). This CDR3 has 15 amino acids. The CDR3 DNA reads TGTGCTAGCAGCTTAGGTGGCAGGATTACAGATACGCAGTATTTT. Residues: CASSLGGRITDTQYF.

This clone turned up a few times. This CDR3 is also generated by other DNA sequences in the sample. The gene calls are TRBV5-1 and TRBJ1-2; maybe TRBD1 (5 bases). Germline CDR1 SGHRS, CDR2 YFSETQ. The CDR3 is 14 residues long. V lost 0 bases and J 5 bases, leaving 11 bases between the germline ends. The CDR3 reads CASSLGQGGYGYTF. In DNA form, the CDR3 reads TGCGCCAGCAGCTTGGGGCAGGGTGGATATGGCTACACCTTC. Full variable domain (outside the CDR3, taken from reference TRBV5-1 and TRBJ1-2): KAGVTQTPRYLIKTRGQQVTLSCSPISGHRSVSWYQQTPGQGLQFLFEYFSETQRNKGNFPGRFSGRQFSNSRSEMNVSTLELGDSALYLCASSLGQGGYGYTFGSGTRLTVV.

The chain is built from TRBV5-1 and TRBJ1-5; the match to TRBD1 covers 7 bases. The CDR3 has 13 residues. V lost 4 bases and J lost 4; bases outside the gene matches: 2. Germline-derived CDR1 and CDR2 are SGHRS and YFSETQ. The CDR3 DNA is TGCGCCAGCAGCGTACAGGGGAATCAGCCCCAGCATTTT. Its translation: CASSVQGNQPQHF.

This clone was counted a few times. The chain has TRBV20-1 and TRBJ1-2; 8 bases line up with TRBD1. Per germline, CDR1 DFQATT and CDR2 SNEGSKA (reference sequence). Trimming cost V 3 bases and J 4 bases; bases outside gene matches: 7. The CDR3 extends over 14 amino acids. DNA of the CDR3: TGCAGTGCTAGTCAAATTGACAGGGGCTATGGCTACACCTTC. Translated: CSASQIDRGYGYTF.

The chain couples TRBV5-1 to TRBJ1-5, with D unclear. V gave up 0 bases and J gave up 5 bases, with 9 bases separating them. Germline lookup yields CDR1 SGHRS and CDR2 YFSETQ. The CDR3 has 14 amino acids. The chain's CDR3 is CASSLGGRDQPQHF. The CDR3 DNA sequence: TGCGCCAGCAGCTTGGGAGGGAGGGATCAGCCCCAGCATTTT.

The chain has TRBV11-3 and TRBJ1-1; D is unclear. The CDR3 contains 11 residues. The germline V gene has CDR1 SGHNT and CDR2 YENEEA. The germline V and J ends were trimmed by 4 bases and 4 bases, with 4 bases remaining between them. The chain's CDR3 is CASSSSTEAFF. The CDR3 bases are TGTGCCAGCAGCTCGAGCACTGAAGCTTTCTTT.

The chain combines TRBV14 with TRBJ2-7; maybe TRBD1 (6 bases). The ends were cut back, 3 bases at V and 2 bases at J, with 17 bases in the middle. Germline V gives CDR1 SGHDN, CDR2 FVKESK. The CDR3 contains 16 residues. The CDR3 region is CASSHTGRLAAYEQYF. The CDR3 DNA follows: TGTGCCAGCAGCCACACAGGGAGATTGGCGGCCTACGAGCAGTACTTC.

The rearrangement uses TRBV30 and TRBJ2-1; 9 bases align to TRBD1. This CDR3 has 12 amino acids. Germline assignment: CDR1 GTSNPN and CDR2 SVGIG (reference sequence). J lost 9 bases, V lost 5 bases, and 5 bases had no gene match. CDR3 in DNA: TGTGCCTGGGGGGACAGGGAACCTGAGCAGTTCTTC. Translating it yields CAWGDREPEQFF.